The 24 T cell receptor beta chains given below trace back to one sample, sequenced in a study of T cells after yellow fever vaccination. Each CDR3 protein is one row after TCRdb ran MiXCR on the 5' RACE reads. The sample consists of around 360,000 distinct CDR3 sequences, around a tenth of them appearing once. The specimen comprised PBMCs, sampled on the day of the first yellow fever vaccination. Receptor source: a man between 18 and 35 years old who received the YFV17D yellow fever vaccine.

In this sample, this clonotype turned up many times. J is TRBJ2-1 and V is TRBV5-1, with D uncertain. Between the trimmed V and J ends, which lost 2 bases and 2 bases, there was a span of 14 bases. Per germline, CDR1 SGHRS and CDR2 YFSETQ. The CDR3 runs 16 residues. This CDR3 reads CASSFPSGATYNEQFF. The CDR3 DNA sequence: TGCGCCAGCAGCTTCCCATCAGGAGCCACCTACAATGAGCAGTTCTTC. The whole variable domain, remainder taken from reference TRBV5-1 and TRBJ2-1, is KAGVTQTPRYLIKTRGQQVTLSCSPISGHRSVSWYQQTPGQGLQFLFEYFSETQRNKGNFPGRFSGRQFSNSRSEMNVSTLELGDSALYLCASSFPSGATYNEQFFGPGTRLTVL.

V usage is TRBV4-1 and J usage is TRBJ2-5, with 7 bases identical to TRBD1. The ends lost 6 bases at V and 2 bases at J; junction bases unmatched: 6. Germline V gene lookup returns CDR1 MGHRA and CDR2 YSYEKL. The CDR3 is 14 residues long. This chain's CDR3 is CASSQTGRQETQYF. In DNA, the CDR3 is TGCGCCAGCAGTCAGACAGGGCGGCAAGAGACCCAGTACTTC.

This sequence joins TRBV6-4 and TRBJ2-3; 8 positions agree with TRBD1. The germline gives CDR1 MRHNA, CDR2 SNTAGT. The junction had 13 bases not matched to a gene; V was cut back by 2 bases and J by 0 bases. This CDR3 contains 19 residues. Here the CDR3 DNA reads TGTGCCAGCAGTGACCCACAAGGGACAGGAGGACCGAGCACAGATACGCAGTATTTT. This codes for CASSDPQGTGGPSTDTQYF.

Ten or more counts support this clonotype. The CDR3 DNA reads TGCGCCAGCAGCCAAGATCCCGTTACTAGCGGGGTTTTCACAGATACGCAGTATTTT. It specifies CASSQDPVTSGVFTDTQYF. The V and J genes are TRBV4-3 and TRBJ2-3, with 10 bases identical to TRBD2. Germline values: CDR1 LGHNA, CDR2 YSLEER. V lost 0 bases and J lost 2; bases outside the gene matches: 11. This CDR3 has 19 amino acids.

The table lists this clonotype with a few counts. This CDR3 reads CSARDPSRGSDYGYTF. As DNA, the CDR3 is TGCAGTGCTAGAGATCCTTCTCGGGGTTCGGACTATGGCTACACCTTC. The chain recombines TRBV20-1 with TRBJ1-2, with no clear D. V shed 0 bases and J shed 3 bases, with 17 bases lying between them. CDR1 is DFQATT and CDR2 is SNEGSKA in the germline V gene (reference sequence). The CDR3 spans 16 residues.

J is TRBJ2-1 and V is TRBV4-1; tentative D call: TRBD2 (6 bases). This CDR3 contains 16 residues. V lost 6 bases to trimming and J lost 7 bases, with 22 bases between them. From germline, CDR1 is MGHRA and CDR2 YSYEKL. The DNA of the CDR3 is TGCGCCAGCAGTTCCAGCGGCGTGGCCGGAGGGAATGAGCAGTTCTTC. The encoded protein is CASSSSGVAGGNEQFF.

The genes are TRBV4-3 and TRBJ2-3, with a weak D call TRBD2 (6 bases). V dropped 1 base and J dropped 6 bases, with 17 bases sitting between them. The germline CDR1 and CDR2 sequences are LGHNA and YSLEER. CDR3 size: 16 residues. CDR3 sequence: CASSQGRGSLSDTQYF. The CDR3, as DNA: TGCGCCAGCAGCCAAGGGAGGGGCTCCCTGTCCGATACGCAGTATTTT.

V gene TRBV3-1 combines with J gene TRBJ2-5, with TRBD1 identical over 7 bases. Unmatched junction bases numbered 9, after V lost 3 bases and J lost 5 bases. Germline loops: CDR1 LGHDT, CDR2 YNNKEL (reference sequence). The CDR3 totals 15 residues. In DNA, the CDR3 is TGTGCCAGCAGCCACGGACAGGTGACGGAGGAGACCCAGTACTTC. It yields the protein CASSHGQVTEETQYF.

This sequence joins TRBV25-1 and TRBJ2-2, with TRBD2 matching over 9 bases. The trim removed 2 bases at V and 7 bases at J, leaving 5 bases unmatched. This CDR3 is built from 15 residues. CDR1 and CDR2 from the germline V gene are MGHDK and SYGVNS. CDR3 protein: CASSEPREGLGELFF. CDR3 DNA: TGTGCCAGCAGTGAACCGCGGGAGGGGCTCGGGGAGCTGTTTTTT.

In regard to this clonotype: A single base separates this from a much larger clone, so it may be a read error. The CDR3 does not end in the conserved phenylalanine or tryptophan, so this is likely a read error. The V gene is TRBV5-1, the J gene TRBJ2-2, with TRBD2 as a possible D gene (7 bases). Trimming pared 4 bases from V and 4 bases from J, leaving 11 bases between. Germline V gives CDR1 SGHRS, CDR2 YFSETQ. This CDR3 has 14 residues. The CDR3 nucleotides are TGCGCCAGCAGCCCAAGGGGGGGCACCGGGGAGCTGTTTTCT. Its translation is CASSPRGGTGELFS.

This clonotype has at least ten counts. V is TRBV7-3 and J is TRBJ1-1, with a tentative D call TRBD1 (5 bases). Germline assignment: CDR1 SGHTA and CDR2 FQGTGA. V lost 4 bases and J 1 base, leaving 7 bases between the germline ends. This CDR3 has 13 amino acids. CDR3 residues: CASSSGQNTEAFF. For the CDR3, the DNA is TGTGCCAGCAGCTCCGGACAGAACACTGAAGCTTTCTTT. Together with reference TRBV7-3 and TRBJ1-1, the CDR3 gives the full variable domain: GAGVSQTPSNKVTEKGKYVELRCDPISGHTALYWYRQSLGQGPEFLIYFQGTGAADDSGLPNDRFFAVRPEGSVSTLKIQRTERGDSAVYLCASSSGQNTEAFFGQGTRLTVV.

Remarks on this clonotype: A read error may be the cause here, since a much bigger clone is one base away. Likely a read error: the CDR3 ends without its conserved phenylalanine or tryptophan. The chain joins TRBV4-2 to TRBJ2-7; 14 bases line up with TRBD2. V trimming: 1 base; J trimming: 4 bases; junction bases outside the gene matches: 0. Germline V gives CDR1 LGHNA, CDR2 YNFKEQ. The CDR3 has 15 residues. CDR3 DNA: TGTGCCAGCAGCCAAGGACTAGCGGGGGGGTACGAGCAGTACCTC. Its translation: CASSQGLAGGYEQYL.

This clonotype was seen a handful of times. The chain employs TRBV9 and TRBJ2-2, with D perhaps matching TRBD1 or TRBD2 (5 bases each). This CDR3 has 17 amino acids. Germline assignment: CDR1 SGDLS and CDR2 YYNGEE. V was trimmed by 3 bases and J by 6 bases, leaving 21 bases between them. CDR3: CASSDSVQGSDAGELFF. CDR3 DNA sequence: TGTGCCAGCAGCGATAGCGTTCAGGGTTCGGACGCCGGGGAGCTGTTTTTT.

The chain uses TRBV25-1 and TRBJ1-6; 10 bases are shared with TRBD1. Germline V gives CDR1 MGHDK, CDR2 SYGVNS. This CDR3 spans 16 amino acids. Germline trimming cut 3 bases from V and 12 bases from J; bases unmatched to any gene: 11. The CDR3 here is CASSDGTGTGDLPLHF. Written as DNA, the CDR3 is TGTGCCAGCAGTGACGGGACCGGGACAGGGGACCTACCCCTCCACTTT. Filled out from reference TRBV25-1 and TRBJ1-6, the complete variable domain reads EADIYQTPRYLVIGTGKKITLECSQTMGHDKMYWYQQDPGMELHLIHYSYGVNSTEKGDLSSESTVSRIRTEHFPLTLESARPSHTSQYLCASSDGTGTGDLPLHFGNGTRLTVT.

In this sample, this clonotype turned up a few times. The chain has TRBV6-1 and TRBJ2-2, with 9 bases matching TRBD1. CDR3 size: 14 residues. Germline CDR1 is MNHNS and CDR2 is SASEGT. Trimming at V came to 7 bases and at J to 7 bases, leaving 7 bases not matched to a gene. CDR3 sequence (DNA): TGTGCCAGCATCGGGGACAGGGACCACGGGGAGCTGTTTTTT. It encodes CASIGDRDHGELFF.

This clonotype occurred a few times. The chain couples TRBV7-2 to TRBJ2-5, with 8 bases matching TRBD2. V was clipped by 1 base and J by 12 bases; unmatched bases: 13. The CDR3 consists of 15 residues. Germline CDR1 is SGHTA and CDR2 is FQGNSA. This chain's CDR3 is CASSLDSLAGPLEYF. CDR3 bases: TGTGCCAGCAGCTTAGATAGCCTAGCGGGCCCCCTTGAGTACTTC.

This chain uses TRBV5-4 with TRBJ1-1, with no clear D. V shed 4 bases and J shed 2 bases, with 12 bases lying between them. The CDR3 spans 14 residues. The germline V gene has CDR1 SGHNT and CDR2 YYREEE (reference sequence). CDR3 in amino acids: CASSSRMANTEAFF. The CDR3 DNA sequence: TGTGCCAGCAGCAGCCGGATGGCTAACACTGAAGCTTTCTTT.

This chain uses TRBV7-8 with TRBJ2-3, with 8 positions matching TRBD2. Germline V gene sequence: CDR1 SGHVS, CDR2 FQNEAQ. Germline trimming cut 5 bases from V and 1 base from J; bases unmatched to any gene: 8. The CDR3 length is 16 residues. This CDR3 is CASSPRLLAGTDTQYF. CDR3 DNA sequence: TGTGCCAGCAGCCCCCGTTTACTAGCGGGCACAGATACGCAGTATTTT.

The CDR3 bases are TGTGCCAGCAGCTTAGCGCTTGATAGCATCTACGAGCAGTACTTC. Amino acid sequence: CASSLALDSIYEQYF. This rearrangement joins TRBV7-2 to TRBJ2-7; D is ambiguous. The length of the CDR3 is 15 residues. V lost 0 bases and J 3 bases, leaving 12 bases between the germline ends. The germline gives CDR1 SGHTA, CDR2 FQGNSA.

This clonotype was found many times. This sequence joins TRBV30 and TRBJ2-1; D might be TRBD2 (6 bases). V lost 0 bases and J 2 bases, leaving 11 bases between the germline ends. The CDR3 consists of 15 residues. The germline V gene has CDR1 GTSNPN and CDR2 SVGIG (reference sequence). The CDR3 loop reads CAWSVPGDPYNEQFF. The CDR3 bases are TGTGCCTGGAGTGTACCGGGGGACCCCTACAATGAGCAGTTCTTC.

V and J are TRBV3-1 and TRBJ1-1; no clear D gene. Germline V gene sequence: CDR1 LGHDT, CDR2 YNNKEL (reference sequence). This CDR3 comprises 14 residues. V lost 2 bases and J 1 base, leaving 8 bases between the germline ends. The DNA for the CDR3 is TGTGCCAGCAGCCAACCTACAGAGAACACTGAAGCTTTCTTT. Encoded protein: CASSQPTENTEAFF.

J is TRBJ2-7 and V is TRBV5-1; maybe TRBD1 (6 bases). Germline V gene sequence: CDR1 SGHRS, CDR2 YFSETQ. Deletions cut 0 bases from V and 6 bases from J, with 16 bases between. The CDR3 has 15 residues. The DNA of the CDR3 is TGCGCCAGCAGCTTGGCCGGGACACCCCTCTCCGAGCAGTACGTC. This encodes CASSLAGTPLSEQYV.

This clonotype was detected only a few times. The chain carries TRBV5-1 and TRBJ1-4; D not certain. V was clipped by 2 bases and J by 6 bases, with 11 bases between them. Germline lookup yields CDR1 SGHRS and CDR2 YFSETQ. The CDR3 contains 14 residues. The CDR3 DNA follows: TGCGCCAGCAGCTTAGCCGACTTTGATGAAAAACTGTTTTTT. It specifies CASSLADFDEKLFF.

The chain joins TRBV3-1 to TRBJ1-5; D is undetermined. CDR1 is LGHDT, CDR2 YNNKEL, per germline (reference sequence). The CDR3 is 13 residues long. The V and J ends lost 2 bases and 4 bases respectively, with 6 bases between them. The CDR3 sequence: CASSQNVNQPQHF. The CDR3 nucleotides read TGTGCCAGCAGCCAAAATGTTAATCAGCCCCAGCATTTT.